Listed below are T cell receptor beta chains from one sample, sequenced in a study of shared clonotypes between healthy human individuals. Profiling relied on immunoSEQ multiplex PCR, and the TCRdb table lists in-frame clones only, not all of them. The table has roughly 590,000 clones, around 95% seen once. The sequencing sample was made of naive CD8+ T cells sorted from blood. The receptors originated from a woman in her twenties or thirties in good health. Both conserved end residues are part of each CDR3. The D gene is left open where the match is weak. Some rows have no size entry. The others give once, few or many, or a class for an expanded clone.

d_gene: .
j_gene: TRBJ2-7
v_gene: TRBV19
abundance: .
CDR3aa: CASSPGWGDSYEQYF
CDR3nt: TGTGCCAGTAGCCCCGGATGGGGGGACTCCTACGAGCAGTACTTC

d_gene: .
j_gene: TRBJ1-5
v_gene: TRBV27
abundance: .
CDR3aa: CASSSSAGESNQPQHF
CDR3nt: TGTGCCAGCAGTTCCTCTGCTGGGGAGAGCAATCAGCCCCAGCATTTT

d_gene: TRBD1
j_gene: TRBJ1-5
v_gene: TRBV16
abundance: .
CDR3aa: CASSQSIGTGASQPQHF
CDR3nt: TGTGCCAGCAGCCAATCGATAGGGACAGGGGCTAGTCAGCCCCAGCATTTT

d_gene: TRBD2
j_gene: TRBJ2-7
v_gene: TRBV5-1
abundance: .
CDR3aa: CASSSSGSYEQYF
CDR3nt: TGCGCCAGCAGCTCTAGCGGCTCCTACGAGCAGTACTTC

d_gene: .
j_gene: TRBJ2-3
v_gene: TRBV6-1
abundance: .
CDR3aa: CASSEEGGGTDTQYF
CDR3nt: TGTGCCAGCAGTGAAGAGGGCGGGGGCACAGATACGCAGTATTTT

d_gene: .
j_gene: TRBJ2-5
v_gene: TRBV6-5
abundance: .
CDR3aa: CASRADGQETQYF
CDR3nt: TGTGCCAGCAGGGCGGACGGTCAAGAGACCCAGTACTTC

d_gene: TRBD2
j_gene: TRBJ2-5
v_gene: TRBV5-6
abundance: .
CDR3aa: CASSSTSVQETQYF
CDR3nt: TGTGCCAGCAGCTCTACTAGCGTCCAAGAGACCCAGTACTTC

d_gene: TRBD1
j_gene: TRBJ1-1
v_gene: TRBV6-5
abundance: .
CDR3aa: CASSYSMGQLNTEAFF
CDR3nt: TGTGCCAGCAGTTACTCGATGGGACAGTTGAACACTGAAGCTTTCTTT

d_gene: .
j_gene: TRBJ1-2
v_gene: TRBV7-9
abundance: .
CDR3aa: CASPGEYGYTF
CDR3nt: TGTGCCAGCCCTGGGGAGTATGGCTACACCTTC

d_gene: .
j_gene: TRBJ1-6
v_gene: TRBV10-2
abundance: .
CDR3aa: CASSGVFSPLHF
CDR3nt: TGCGCCAGCAGTGGGGTTTTCTCACCCCTCCACTTT

d_gene: .
j_gene: TRBJ1-2
v_gene: TRBV29-1
abundance: .
CDR3aa: CSVERAGEEYGYTF
CDR3nt: TGCAGCGTTGAAAGGGCAGGGGAAGAGTATGGCTACACCTTC

d_gene: TRBD2
j_gene: TRBJ2-7
v_gene: TRBV5-6
abundance: .
CDR3aa: CASSWGGGRWEDSYEQYF
CDR3nt: TGTGCCAGCAGCTGGGGCGGGGGTAGGTGGGAGGACTCCTACGAGCAGTACTTC

d_gene: TRBD1
j_gene: TRBJ2-5
v_gene: TRBV27
abundance: .
CDR3aa: CASSLYRGDRETQYF
CDR3nt: TGTGCCAGCAGTTTATACAGGGGAGATCGGGAGACCCAGTACTTC

d_gene: .
j_gene: TRBJ2-1
v_gene: TRBV28
abundance: .
CDR3aa: CASSRDGDEQFF
CDR3nt: TGTGCCAGCAGTCGGGATGGGGATGAGCAGTTCTTC

d_gene: .
j_gene: TRBJ2-6
v_gene: TRBV7-6
abundance: .
CDR3aa: CASSFSSGANVLTF
CDR3nt: TGTGCCAGCAGCTTTTCCTCTGGGGCCAACGTCCTGACTTTC

d_gene: .
j_gene: TRBJ2-3
v_gene: TRBV4-1
abundance: .
CDR3aa: CASSQFGDGTDTQYF
CDR3nt: TGCGCCAGCAGCCAATTTGGTGACGGGACGGATACGCAGTATTTT

d_gene: TRBD1
j_gene: TRBJ2-7
v_gene: TRBV2
abundance: .
CDR3aa: CASSEEGPGQGTYEQYF
CDR3nt: TGTGCCAGCAGTGAAGAGGGACCGGGACAGGGGACCTACGAGCAGTACTTC

d_gene: TRBD1
j_gene: TRBJ2-5
v_gene: TRBV5-5
abundance: .
CDR3aa: CASSLPRADRVGETQYF
CDR3nt: TGTGCCAGCAGCCTGCCTCGGGCGGACAGGGTAGGAGAGACCCAGTACTTC

d_gene: .
j_gene: TRBJ2-2
v_gene: TRBV27
abundance: .
CDR3aa: CASSLRTTNTGELFF
CDR3nt: TGTGCCAGCAGTTTGCGGACAACGAACACCGGGGAGCTGTTTTTT

d_gene: .
j_gene: TRBJ2-7
v_gene: TRBV5-6
abundance: .
CDR3aa: CASSLVTSGSSYEQYF
CDR3nt: TGTGCCAGCAGCTTGGTTACCTCAGGGAGCTCCTACGAGCAGTACTTC

d_gene: TRBD2
j_gene: TRBJ2-1
v_gene: TRBV20-1
abundance: .
CDR3aa: CSARTSGEQFF
CDR3nt: TGCAGTGCTAGAACTAGCGGTGAGCAGTTCTTC

d_gene: TRBD2
j_gene: TRBJ2-7
v_gene: TRBV5-4
abundance: .
CDR3aa: CASSIAGGIYEQYF
CDR3nt: TGTGCCAGCAGCATAGCGGGAGGGATCTACGAGCAGTACTTC

d_gene: .
j_gene: TRBJ1-1
v_gene: TRBV5-1
abundance: .
CDR3aa: CASSFGRGVGTGWEAFF
CDR3nt: TGCGCCAGCAGCTTCGGCAGGGGTGTCGGTACAGGGTGGGAAGCTTTCTTT

d_gene: TRBD2
j_gene: TRBJ2-1
v_gene: TRBV6-4
abundance: .
CDR3aa: CASSDHIAGGLNEQFF
CDR3nt: TGTGCCAGCAGTGACCACATAGCGGGAGGGTTGAATGAGCAGTTCTTC

d_gene: .
j_gene: TRBJ1-1
v_gene: TRBV2
abundance: .
CDR3aa: CASSEADGMNTEAFF
CDR3nt: TGTGCCAGCAGTGAAGCGGACGGCATGAACACTGAAGCTTTCTTT

d_gene: .
j_gene: TRBJ2-5
v_gene: TRBV7-9
abundance: .
CDR3aa: CASTGEAETQYF
CDR3nt: TGTGCCAGCACCGGAGAAGCGGAGACCCAGTACTTC

d_gene: .
j_gene: TRBJ1-2
v_gene: TRBV6-5
abundance: .
CDR3aa: CASSYSMQRFYGYTF
CDR3nt: TGTGCCAGCAGTTACTCGATGCAGCGCTTCTATGGCTACACCTTC

d_gene: .
j_gene: TRBJ2-3
v_gene: TRBV7-6
abundance: .
CDR3aa: CASSYGTHTDTQYF
CDR3nt: TGTGCCAGCAGCTATGGGACTCACACAGATACGCAGTATTTT

d_gene: .
j_gene: TRBJ2-1
v_gene: TRBV11-2
abundance: .
CDR3aa: CASSPYYEQFF
CDR3nt: TGTGCCAGCAGCCCTTATTATGAGCAGTTCTTC

d_gene: TRBD2
j_gene: TRBJ2-2
v_gene: TRBV27
abundance: .
CDR3aa: CASSGGLAGGELFF
CDR3nt: TGTGCCAGCAGTGGGGGACTAGCGGGAGGGGAGCTGTTTTTT

d_gene: .
j_gene: TRBJ1-5
v_gene: TRBV27
abundance: .
CDR3aa: CASSLGTNPNQPQHF
CDR3nt: TGTGCCAGCAGTTTGGGGACAAATCCTAATCAGCCCCAGCATTTT

d_gene: TRBD1
j_gene: TRBJ1-1
v_gene: TRBV7-9
abundance: .
CDR3aa: CASSLGSGGAFF
CDR3nt: TGTGCCAGCAGCTTAGGGTCAGGGGGAGCTTTCTTT

d_gene: TRBD1
j_gene: TRBJ1-2
v_gene: TRBV6-5
abundance: .
CDR3aa: CASSLQGASNYGYTF
CDR3nt: TGTGCCAGCAGTCTACAGGGGGCTAGCAACTATGGCTACACCTTC

d_gene: .
j_gene: TRBJ2-2
v_gene: TRBV13
abundance: once
CDR3aa: CASSLAGTPPQELFF
CDR3nt: TGTGCCAGCAGCTTGGCGGGGACTCCTCCCCAGGAGCTGTTTTTT

d_gene: .
j_gene: TRBJ1-1
v_gene: TRBV19
abundance: .
CDR3aa: CASRTYREGTTEAFF
CDR3nt: TGTGCCAGTAGAACATACAGGGAGGGAACCACTGAAGCTTTCTTT

d_gene: TRBD2
j_gene: TRBJ2-1
v_gene: TRBV5-6
abundance: .
CDR3aa: CASSDTSGKVNEQFF
CDR3nt: TGTGCCAGCAGCGACACTAGCGGGAAAGTAAACGAGCAGTTCTTC

d_gene: TRBD1
j_gene: TRBJ1-2
v_gene: TRBV9
abundance: .
CDR3aa: CASTETGVNYGYTF
CDR3nt: TGTGCCAGCACTGAGACAGGGGTTAACTATGGCTACACCTTC

d_gene: TRBD2
j_gene: TRBJ2-1
v_gene: TRBV19
abundance: .
CDR3aa: CASSILGLAGGGSYNEQFF
CDR3nt: TGTGCCAGTAGTATCCTGGGACTAGCGGGAGGGGGCTCCTACAATGAGCAGTTCTTC

d_gene: TRBD2
j_gene: TRBJ2-7
v_gene: TRBV5-1
abundance: .
CDR3aa: CASRTSSGSLSYEQYF
CDR3nt: TGCGCCAGCAGGACGTCTAGCGGGAGTCTCTCCTACGAGCAGTACTTC

d_gene: .
j_gene: TRBJ2-7
v_gene: TRBV28
abundance: .
CDR3aa: CASSFVPAESSYEQYF
CDR3nt: TGTGCCAGCAGTTTTGTACCGGCGGAAAGCTCCTACGAGCAGTACTTC

d_gene: TRBD2
j_gene: TRBJ2-3
v_gene: TRBV27
abundance: once
CDR3aa: CASSPLAGGSTDTQYF
CDR3nt: TGTGCCAGCAGTCCGCTAGCGGGAGGCAGCACAGATACGCAGTATTTT

d_gene: .
j_gene: TRBJ1-1
v_gene: TRBV2
abundance: few
CDR3aa: CASMSRGAFF
CDR3nt: TGTGCCAGCATGTCAAGGGGGGCTTTCTTT

d_gene: TRBD2
j_gene: TRBJ2-7
v_gene: TRBV5-6
abundance: .
CDR3aa: CASSDVTSGSYEQYF
CDR3nt: TGTGCCAGCAGCGACGTGACTAGCGGGAGCTACGAGCAGTACTTC

d_gene: TRBD1
j_gene: TRBJ1-2
v_gene: TRBV28
abundance: .
CDR3aa: CASSSHFRDRVIPGYTF
CDR3nt: TGTGCCAGCAGTTCCCATTTTCGGGACAGGGTTATCCCTGGCTACACCTTC

d_gene: TRBD1
j_gene: TRBJ2-7
v_gene: TRBV2
abundance: .
CDR3aa: CASRGQGAFYEQYF
CDR3nt: TGTGCCAGCAGGGGACAGGGGGCGTTCTACGAGCAGTACTTC

d_gene: TRBD2
j_gene: TRBJ2-7
v_gene: TRBV7-9
abundance: .
CDR3aa: CASSGLAGAPYEQYF
CDR3nt: TGTGCCAGCAGCGGATTGGCGGGAGCTCCCTACGAGCAGTACTTC

d_gene: TRBD1
j_gene: TRBJ1-2
v_gene: TRBV6-6
abundance: .
CDR3aa: CASSSRTGSNYGYTF
CDR3nt: TGTGCCAGCAGTTCACGGACAGGTTCTAACTATGGCTACACCTTC